Sequencing of this T cell receptor (beta chain) was carried out in a study of blood T cell repertoires in COVID-19. Study information: T cells, B-cell-depleted T cells, or PBMCs supplied cDNA or gDNA.

Authors' processing steps: Reference gene primer amplification yielded estimated nucleated cell counts. Produced via immunoSEQ multiplex PCR; TCRdb's table is partial and in-frame only. V and J calls plus clone size are reproduced from that table; the DNA served to infer D and trimming. The sample consists of some 38,000 clones, 80% of them appearing once. Deletions cut 0 bases from V and 16 bases from J, with 10 bases between. The germline V gene has CDR1 MNHEY and CDR2 SVGAGI. This CDR3 region has 12 residues. Sample: peripheral blood. The rearrangement links TRBV6-5 to TRBJ1-6; D perhaps matches TRBD1 (5 bases). The TCR sequence derives from a woman aged 65 to 85 with acute or convalescent COVID-19. The CDR3 region has the DNA TGTGCCAGCAGTTACTCGGCAGGGCGGCTCCACTTT. Its translation is CASSYSAGRLHF.